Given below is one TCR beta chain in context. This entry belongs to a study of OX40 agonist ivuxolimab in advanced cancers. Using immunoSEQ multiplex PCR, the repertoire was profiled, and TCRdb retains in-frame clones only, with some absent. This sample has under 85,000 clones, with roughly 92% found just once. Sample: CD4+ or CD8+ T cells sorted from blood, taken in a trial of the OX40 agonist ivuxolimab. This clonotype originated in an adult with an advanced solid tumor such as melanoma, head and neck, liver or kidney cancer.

CDR3 DNA: TGTGCCAGCAGCACTCTCAGCGCGGCAGGCCCTTCTCACTTT. It encodes CASSTLSAAGPSHF. The chain is built from TRBV5-6 and TRBJ1-6; D gene uncertain. The CDR3 runs to 14 residues. Trimming pared 4 bases from V and 19 bases from J, leaving 24 bases between. Looked up from germline, CDR1 is SGHDT and CDR2 is YYEEEE.